The rows below give T cell receptor beta chains drawn from one sample of a study of T cell responses to AZD1222 COVID-19 vaccine. Here immunoSEQ multiplex PCR was the method, and the copy in TCRdb shows in-frame clones only, minus some. The sample includes some 120,000 clones, about nine tenths seen only once; the top ten take approximately 1%. The source material was peripheral blood, sampled on day 0 of AZD1222 vaccination. These receptors came from an adult in good health. Both conserved end residues are part of each CDR3. Each record gives: V gene, CDR3 length, J gene, CDR3 protein.

TRBV30,13,TRBJ1-2,CAWTIKGLGGYTF
TRBV29-1,14,TRBJ2-1,CSGVGGDTYNEQFF
TRBV21-1,16,TRBJ2-3,CASSKLRGRYEDTQYF
TRBV14,17,TRBJ1-1,CASSQLGQGARDTEAFF
TRBV18,16,TRBJ2-2,CASSLLFEGDTGELFF
TRBV20-1,12,TRBJ2-5,CSASDREETQYF
TRBV10-3,16,TRBJ1-2,CAISEPTGKANYGYTF
TRBV7-6,15,TRBJ1-5,CASSLEDGFNQPQHF
TRBV2,14,TRBJ1-5,CASSPGQGDQPQHF
TRBV2,13,TRBJ1-4,CASSGQGNEKLFF
TRBV14,16,TRBJ2-7,CASSQGSLAGGNEQYF
TRBV18,15,TRBJ1-1,CASSPPQDLNTEAFF
TRBV6-1,14,TRBJ1-1,CASSEFPQNTEAFF
TRBV7-6,15,TRBJ1-5,CASSLAPHTNQPQHF
TRBV28,16,TRBJ2-2,CASTPSGGANTGELFF
TRBV19,13,TRBJ2-7,CASRPTGYYEQYF
TRBV18,14,TRBJ1-4,CASSPGTGREKLFF
TRBV7-9,14,TRBJ1-2,CASSSSTINYGYTF
TRBV19,15,TRBJ2-7,CASSIAGQGGYEQYF
TRBV6-5,11,TRBJ2-2,CASRTTGELFF
TRBV2,14,TRBJ1-6,CASLNAGFASPLHF
TRBV6-1,17,TRBJ1-6,CASSEGDRGSYNSPLHF
TRBV5-1,12,TRBJ2-3,CASSLFTDTQYF
TRBV18,14,TRBJ2-1,CASSLQGGTSEQFF
TRBV12-5,13,TRBJ2-3,CASGWQETDTQYF
TRBV6-1,16,TRBJ1-1,CASSEGWTGVNTEAFF
TRBV2,12,TRBJ1-3,CASSPQGNTIYF
TRBV3-1/TRBV3-2,15,TRBJ2-1,CASSPGTASYNEQFF
TRBV5-5,15,TRBJ2-5,CASSWGLGTQETQYF
TRBV9,14,TRBJ2-7,CASSPARGSYEQYF
TRBV6-5,14,TRBJ2-1,CASTWTSGRNEQFF
TRBV2,14,TRBJ1-5,CASSEVQGLQPQHF
TRBV5-1,15,TRBJ2-1,CASSLVPGVYNEQFF
TRBV28,14,TRBJ2-1,CASVNLAGGYEQFF
TRBV28,13,TRBJ2-3,CASRGTGKDTQYF
TRBV2,14,TRBJ1-2,CASSGTRVDYGYTF
TRBV4-1,13,TRBJ1-1,CASSQSGDTEAFF
TRBV9,14,TRBJ2-7,CASSVEVSGYEQYF
TRBV6-5,14,TRBJ1-4,CASREDLTNEKLFF
TRBV10-3,17,TRBJ1-2,CAISESPGQGENYGYTF
TRBV18,14,TRBJ1-2,CASSRDRGNYGYTF
TRBV29-1,13,TRBJ1-2,CSVELGGGYGYTF
TRBV5-1,15,TRBJ2-2,CASSTGRSGTGELFF
TRBV5-1,16,TRBJ1-1,CASSLPMTGGNTEAFF
TRBV21-1,14,TRBJ2-7,CASSPRVGAHEQYF
TRBV27,14,TRBJ1-4,CASSRGTYLEKLFF
TRBV9,13,TRBJ1-1,CASSVEQNTEAFF
TRBV19,14,TRBJ1-1,CASRPRDTKYEAFF
TRBV29-1,11,TRBJ1-1,CSGAIETEAFF
TRBV15,14,TRBJ1-1,CATSRDLGYTLGFF
TRBV7-3,13,TRBJ1-2,CASSQNQGYGYTF
TRBV7-3,14,TRBJ2-7,CASSLTRQNYEQYF
TRBV7-3,13,TRBJ1-2,CASSSDSRSGYTF
TRBV4-1,15,TRBJ2-5,CASSPGQVGRETQYF
TRBV15,16,TRBJ2-1,CATADGAGGHYNEQFF